The present TCR beta chain was sequenced within a study of neurological immune-mediated disorders. TCRdb re-called the 5' RACE reads through MiXCR, storing one row per CDR3 protein. The profile shows tens of thousands of distinct CDR3 sequences, about 3.4% of them singletons. J was trimmed by 2 bases and V by 7 bases; bases with no gene match: 6. This CDR3 is 14 amino acids long. Germline lookup yields CDR1 SGHRS and CDR2 YFSETQ. This clonotype was found once. Since a much larger clone is just one base distant, this may be a read error. The specimen was PBMCs. This sequence joins TRBV5-1 and TRBJ2-3, with 8 positions matching TRBD2. The sequence was obtained from a man in his forties with multiple sclerosis. The CDR3 region has the DNA TGCGCCAGCGGCGTCGGGAGGGCCACAGATACGCAGTATTTT. Its translation: CASGVGRATDTQYF. Looking up the rest from reference TRBV5-1 and TRBJ2-3 gives the full variable domain: KAGVTQTPRYLIKTRGQQVTLSCSPISGHRSVSWYQQTPGQGLQFLFEYFSETQRNKGNFPGRFSGRQFSNSRSEMNVSTLELGDSALYLCASGVGRATDTQYFGPGTRLTVL.